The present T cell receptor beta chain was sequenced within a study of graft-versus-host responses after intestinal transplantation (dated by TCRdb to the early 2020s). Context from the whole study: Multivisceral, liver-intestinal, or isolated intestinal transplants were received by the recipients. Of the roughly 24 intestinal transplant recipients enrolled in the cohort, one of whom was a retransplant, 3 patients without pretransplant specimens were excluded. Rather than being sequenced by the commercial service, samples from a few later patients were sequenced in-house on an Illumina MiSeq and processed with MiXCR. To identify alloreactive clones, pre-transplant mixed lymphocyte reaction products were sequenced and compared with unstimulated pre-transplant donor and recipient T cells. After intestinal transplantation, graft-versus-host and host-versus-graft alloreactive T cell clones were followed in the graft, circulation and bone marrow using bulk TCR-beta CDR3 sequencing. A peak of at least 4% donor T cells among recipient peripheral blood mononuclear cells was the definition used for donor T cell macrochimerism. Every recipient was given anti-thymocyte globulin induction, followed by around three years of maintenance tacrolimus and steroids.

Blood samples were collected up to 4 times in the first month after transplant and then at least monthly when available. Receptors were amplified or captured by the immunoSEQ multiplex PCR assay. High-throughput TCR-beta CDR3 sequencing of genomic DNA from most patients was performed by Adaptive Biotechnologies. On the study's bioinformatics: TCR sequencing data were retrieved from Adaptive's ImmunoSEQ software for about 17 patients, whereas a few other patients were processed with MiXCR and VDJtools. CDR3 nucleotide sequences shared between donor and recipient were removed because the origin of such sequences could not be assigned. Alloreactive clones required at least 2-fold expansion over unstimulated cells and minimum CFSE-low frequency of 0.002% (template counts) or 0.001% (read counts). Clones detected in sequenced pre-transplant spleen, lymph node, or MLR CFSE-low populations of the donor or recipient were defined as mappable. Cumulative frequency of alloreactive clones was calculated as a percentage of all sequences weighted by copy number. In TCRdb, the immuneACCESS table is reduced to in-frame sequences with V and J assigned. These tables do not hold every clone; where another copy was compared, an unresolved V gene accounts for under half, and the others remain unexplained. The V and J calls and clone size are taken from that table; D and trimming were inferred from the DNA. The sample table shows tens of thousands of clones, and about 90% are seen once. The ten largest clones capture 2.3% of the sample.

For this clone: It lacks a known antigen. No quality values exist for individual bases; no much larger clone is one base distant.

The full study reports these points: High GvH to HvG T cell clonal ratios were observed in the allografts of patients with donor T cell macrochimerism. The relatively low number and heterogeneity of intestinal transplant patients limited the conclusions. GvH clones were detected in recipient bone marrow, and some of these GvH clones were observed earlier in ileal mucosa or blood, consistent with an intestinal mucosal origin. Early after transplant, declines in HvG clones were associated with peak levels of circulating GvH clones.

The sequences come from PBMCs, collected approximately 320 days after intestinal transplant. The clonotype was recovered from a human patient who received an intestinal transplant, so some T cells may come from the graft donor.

The CDR3 region: CATSRDRGSKEQYF. The nucleotide sequence is given as TGTGCCACCAGCAGAGATCGAGGCAGTAAAGAGCAGTACTTC. The sequence links TRBV15 to TRBJ2-7, with no D gene named confidently. The CDR3 runs 14 residues from the cysteine to the phenylalanine. Only the CDR3 part of the read is kept: 42 bases, read in frame from the first base. V and J lose 0 bases and 7 bases, and a span of 13 bases separates them. From the germline V gene (reference sequence), CDR1 is LNHNV and CDR2 is YYDKDF.